This entry is about one T cell receptor (beta chain). Data came from immunoSEQ multiplex PCR; TCRdb stores just in-frame clones and leaves some out. The profile shows about 83,000 clones, 90% to 95% of them singletons. The data originate from a study of control samples from healthy donors and cancer patients. The J segment lost 2 bases and the V segment lost 5 bases, leaving 6 bases of the junction unmatched. The CDR3 is 19 amino acids. Germline values: CDR1 SGHTA, CDR2 FQGTGA. Material: blood. The chain employs TRBV7-3 and TRBJ2-6; TRBD2 agrees at 16 bases. The receptor's source is a man aged 25-45 years in good health. The CDR3 nucleotides read TGTGCCAGCAGCAGTCCGGGACTAGCGGGAGGGGCTGGGGCCAACGTCCTGACTTTC. It is translated as CASSSPGLAGGAGANVLTF.